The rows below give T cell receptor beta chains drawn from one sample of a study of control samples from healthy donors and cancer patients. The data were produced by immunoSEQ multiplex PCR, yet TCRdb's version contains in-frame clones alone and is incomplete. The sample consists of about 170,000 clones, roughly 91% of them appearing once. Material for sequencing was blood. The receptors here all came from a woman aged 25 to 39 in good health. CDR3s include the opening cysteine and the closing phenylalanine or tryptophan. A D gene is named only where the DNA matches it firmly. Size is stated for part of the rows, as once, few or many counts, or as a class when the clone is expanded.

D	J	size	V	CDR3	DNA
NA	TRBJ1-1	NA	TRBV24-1	CATSDRGNTEAFF	TGTGCCACCAGTGACCGAGGGAACACTGAAGCTTTCTTT
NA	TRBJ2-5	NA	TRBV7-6	CASSRRGRETQYF	TGTGCCAGCAGCAGACGGGGACGGGAGACCCAGTACTTC
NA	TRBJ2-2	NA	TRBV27	CASRISGANTGELFF	TGTGCCAGCAGGATATCGGGGGCTAACACCGGGGAGCTGTTTTTT
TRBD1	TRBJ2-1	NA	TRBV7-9	CASSLGTGTYNEQFF	TGTGCCAGCAGTCTGGGGACAGGGACCTACAATGAGCAGTTCTTC
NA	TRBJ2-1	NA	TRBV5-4	CASSWGAGGSYNEQFF	TGTGCCAGCAGCTGGGGGGCAGGGGGCTCCTACAATGAGCAGTTCTTC
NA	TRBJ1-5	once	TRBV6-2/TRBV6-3	CASSYVHSNQPQHF	TGTGCCAGCAGTTACGTGCATAGCAATCAGCCCCAGCATTTT
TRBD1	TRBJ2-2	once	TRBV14	CASSQVPTGGTGELFF	TGTGCCAGCAGCCAAGTCCCTACAGGGGGCACCGGGGAGCTGTTTTTT
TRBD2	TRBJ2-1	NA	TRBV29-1	CSVEGLGPLNEQFF	TGCAGCGTTGAGGGACTAGGCCCACTCAATGAGCAGTTCTTC
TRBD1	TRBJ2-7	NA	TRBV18	CASSSDRGRYEQYF	TGTGCCAGCTCATCGGACAGGGGGCGGTACGAGCAGTACTTC
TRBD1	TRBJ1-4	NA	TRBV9	CASSVGQGYEKLFF	TGTGCCAGCAGCGTAGGACAGGGGTATGAAAAACTGTTTTTT
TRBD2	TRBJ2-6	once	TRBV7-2	CASSPGLAGVGGANVLTF	TGTGCCAGCAGCCCAGGACTAGCGGGAGTGGGTGGGGCCAACGTCCTGACTTTC
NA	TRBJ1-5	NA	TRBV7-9	CASSLGDQPQHF	TGTGCCAGCAGCTTAGGGGATCAGCCCCAGCATTTT
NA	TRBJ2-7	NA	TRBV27	CASSLGADYEQYF	TGTGCCAGCAGTTTAGGGGCAGACTACGAGCAGTACTTC
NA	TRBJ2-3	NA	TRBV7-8	CASSPLVSTDTQYF	TGTGCCAGCAGCCCACTAGTTTCCACAGATACGCAGTATTTT
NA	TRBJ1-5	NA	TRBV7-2	CASSLAQSSNQPQHF	TGTGCCAGCAGCTTAGCCCAGAGTAGCAATCAGCCCCAGCATTTT
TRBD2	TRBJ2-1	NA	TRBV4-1	CASSQDSLAGSEQFF	TGCGCCAGCAGCCAAGATAGTCTAGCGGGCAGTGAGCAGTTCTTC
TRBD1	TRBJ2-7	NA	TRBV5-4	CASSPDRAYEQYF	TGTGCCAGCAGCCCTGACAGGGCCTACGAGCAGTACTTC
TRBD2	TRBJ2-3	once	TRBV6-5	CASGLAGARTDTQYF	TGTGCCAGCGGACTAGCGGGAGCCCGCACAGATACGCAGTATTTT
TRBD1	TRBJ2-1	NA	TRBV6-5	CASTHRDRDHEQFF	TGTGCCAGCACCCACCGGGACAGGGATCATGAGCAGTTCTTC
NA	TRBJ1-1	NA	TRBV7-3	CASSLDPTEGEAFF	TGTGCCAGCAGCTTAGATCCGACTGAAGGTGAAGCTTTCTTT
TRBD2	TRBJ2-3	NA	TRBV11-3	CASSWTSGTDTQYF	TGTGCCAGCAGCTGGACTAGCGGCACAGATACGCAGTATTTT
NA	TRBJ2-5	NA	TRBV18	CASSPQGQETQYF	TGTGCCAGCTCACCCCAGGGGCAAGAGACCCAGTACTTC
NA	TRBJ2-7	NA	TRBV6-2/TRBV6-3	CASSYKVGSYEQYF	TGTGCCAGCAGTTACAAGGTCGGTTCCTACGAGCAGTACTTC
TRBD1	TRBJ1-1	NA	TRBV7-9	CASSSRQGAFF	TGTGCCAGCAGCTCCCGACAGGGAGCTTTCTTT
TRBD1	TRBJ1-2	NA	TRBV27	CASSLSGRDRGSFRGGYTF	TGTGCCAGCAGTTTATCGGGTCGGGACAGGGGGTCTTTTCGAGGGGGCTACACCTTC
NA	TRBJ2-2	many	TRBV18	CASSQASTGELFF	TGTGCCAGCTCACAAGCTTCCACCGGGGAGCTGTTTTTT
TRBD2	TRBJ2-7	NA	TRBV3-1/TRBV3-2	CASGLAGAYEQYF	TGTGCCAGCGGATTAGCGGGGGCCTACGAGCAGTACTTC
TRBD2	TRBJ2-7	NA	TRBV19	CASSIGLAEKYEQYF	TGTGCCAGTAGTATAGGCCTAGCGGAGAAGTACGAGCAGTACTTC
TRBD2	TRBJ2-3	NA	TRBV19	CASRLAGGPSDTQYF	TGTGCCAGTAGACTAGCGGGAGGGCCCTCAGATACGCAGTATTTT
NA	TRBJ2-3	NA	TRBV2	CASRLTHTSTDTQYF	TGTGCCAGCCGACTTACCCACACTAGCACAGATACGCAGTATTTT
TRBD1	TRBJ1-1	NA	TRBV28	CASSAGTGARTFF	TGTGCCAGCAGCGCCGGGACAGGGGCGCGAACTTTCTTT
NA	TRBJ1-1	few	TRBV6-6	CASKLPGGGEAFF	TGTGCCAGCAAACTCCCGGGGGGCGGTGAAGCTTTCTTT
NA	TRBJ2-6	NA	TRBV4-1	CASSQDGGGSSGANVLTF	TGCGCCAGCAGCCAAGATGGAGGGGGGTCCTCTGGGGCCAACGTCCTGACTTTC
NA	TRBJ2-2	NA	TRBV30	CAWTQGDTGELFF	TGTGCCTGGACTCAGGGTGACACCGGGGAGCTGTTTTTT
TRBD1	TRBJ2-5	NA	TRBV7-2	CASRNPGTGGETQYF	TGTGCCAGCAGAAACCCCGGGACAGGGGGCGAGACCCAGTACTTC
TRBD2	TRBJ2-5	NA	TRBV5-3	CARSPGTSGRKTQYF	TGTGCCAGAAGCCCCGGGACTAGCGGGAGAAAGACCCAGTACTTC
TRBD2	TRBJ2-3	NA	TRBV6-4	CASSDGTSGTDTQYF	TGTGCCAGCAGTGACGGGACTAGCGGCACAGATACGCAGTATTTT
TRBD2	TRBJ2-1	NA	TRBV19	CASSFDRDYPYNEQFF	TGTGCCAGTAGTTTCGACCGGGACTACCCCTACAATGAGCAGTTCTTC
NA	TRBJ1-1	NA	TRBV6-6	CASSPYGDGTEAFF	TGTGCCAGCAGCCCCTACGGGGATGGGACTGAAGCTTTCTTT
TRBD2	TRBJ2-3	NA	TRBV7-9	CASSLTGRSTDTQYF	TGTGCCAGCAGCTTAACCGGGAGGAGCACAGATACGCAGTATTTT
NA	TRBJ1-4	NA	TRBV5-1	CASKEASTNEKLFF	TGCGCCAGCAAGGAAGCGTCAACTAATGAAAAACTGTTTTTT
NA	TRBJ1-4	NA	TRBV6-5	CASSYVGGSNEKLFF	TGTGCCAGCAGTTACGTCGGGGGCTCTAATGAAAAACTGTTTTTT
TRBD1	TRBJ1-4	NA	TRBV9	CASSPPGQVSSNEKLFF	TGTGCCAGCAGCCCCCCGGGACAGGTTTCGTCTAATGAAAAACTGTTTTTT
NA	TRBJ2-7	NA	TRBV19	CASKTSHSYEQYF	TGTGCCAGTAAGACTTCCCACTCCTACGAGCAGTACTTC
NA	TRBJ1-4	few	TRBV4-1	CASSQDPYGANEKLFF	TGCGCCAGCAGCCAAGATCCATATGGGGCGAATGAAAAACTGTTTTTT